This T cell receptor (beta chain) is from a study of Graves' ophthalmopathy and Graves' hyperthyroidism. Points from the study as a whole: It was with around 67% sensitivity and about 73% specificity that the model predicted ophthalmopathy progression.

Germline CDR1 is SGHVS and CDR2 is FQNEAQ. Trimming at V came to 5 bases and at J to 6 bases, leaving 5 bases not matched to a gene. The CDR3 sequence is 13 residues long. As the template, RNA transcripts were used to amplify TCR beta CDR3 regions. HTBI primers served in a first-round RT-PCR, which a second-round multiplex PCR followed. Via MiXCR, TCRdb re-called the multiplex PCR reads, giving one row per CDR3 protein. The sample lists roughly 480,000 distinct CDR3 sequences, approximately 14% occurring once. The sample holds many counts of this clonotype. What it binds is unknown. Moderate-to-severe activity, CAS at least 3, NOSPECS at least 4 and duration under 3 months characterized donors with ophthalmopathy. Other autoimmune diseases, uncontrolled infections, pregnancy or lactation excluded patients from enrollment.

This TCR came from a woman aged 25-40 years with Graves' ophthalmopathy. The rearrangement joins TRBV7-8 to TRBJ1-1; 8 bases line up with TRBD1. The source material was blood. CDR3 residues: CASSQGQGPEAFF. The CDR3 coding sequence is TGTGCCAGCAGCCAAGGACAGGGCCCTGAAGCTTTCTTT.